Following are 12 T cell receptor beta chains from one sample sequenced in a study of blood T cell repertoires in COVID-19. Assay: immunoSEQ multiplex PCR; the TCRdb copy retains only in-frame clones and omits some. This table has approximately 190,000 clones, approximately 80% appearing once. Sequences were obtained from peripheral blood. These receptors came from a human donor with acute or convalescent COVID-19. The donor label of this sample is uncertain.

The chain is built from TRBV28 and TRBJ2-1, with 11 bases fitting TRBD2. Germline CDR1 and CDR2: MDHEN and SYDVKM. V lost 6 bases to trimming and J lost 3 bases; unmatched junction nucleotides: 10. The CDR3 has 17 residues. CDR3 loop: CASSRTPGLADYNEQFF. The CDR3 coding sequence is TGTGCCAGCAGCCGTACGCCGGGACTAGCGGACTACAATGAGCAGTTCTTC. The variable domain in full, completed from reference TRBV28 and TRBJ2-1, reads DVKVTQSSRYLVKRTGEKVFLECVQDMDHENMFWYRQDPGLGLRLIYFSYDVKMKEKGDIPEGYSVSREKKERFSLILESASTNQTSMYLCASSRTPGLADYNEQFFGPGTRLTVL.

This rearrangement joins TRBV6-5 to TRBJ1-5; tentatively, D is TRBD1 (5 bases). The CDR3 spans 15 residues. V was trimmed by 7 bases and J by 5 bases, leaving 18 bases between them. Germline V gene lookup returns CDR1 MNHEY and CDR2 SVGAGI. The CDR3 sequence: CASTGRGETYQPQHF. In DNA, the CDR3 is TGTGCCAGCACCGGGAGAGGGGAAACTTATCAGCCCCAGCATTTT.

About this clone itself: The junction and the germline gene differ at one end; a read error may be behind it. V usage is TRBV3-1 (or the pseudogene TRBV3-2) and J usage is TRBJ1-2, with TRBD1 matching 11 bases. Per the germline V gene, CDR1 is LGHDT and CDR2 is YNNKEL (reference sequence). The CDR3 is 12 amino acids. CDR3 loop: CASSPGQGVEAF. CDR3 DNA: TGTGCCAGCAGCCCGGGACAGGGGGTAGAGGCCTTC.

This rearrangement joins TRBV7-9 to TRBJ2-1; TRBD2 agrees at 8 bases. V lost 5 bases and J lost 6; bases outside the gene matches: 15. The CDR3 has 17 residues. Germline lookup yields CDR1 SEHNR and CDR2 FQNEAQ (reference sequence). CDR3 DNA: TGTGCCAGCAGCCTACTGACTAGCGCCCACGTTGGCAATGAGCAGTTCTTC. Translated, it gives CASSLLTSAHVGNEQFF.

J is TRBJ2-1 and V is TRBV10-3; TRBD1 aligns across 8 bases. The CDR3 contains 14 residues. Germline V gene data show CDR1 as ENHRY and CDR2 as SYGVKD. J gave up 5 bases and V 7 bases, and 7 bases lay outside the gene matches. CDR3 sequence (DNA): TGTGCCATCACCCCGGACAGGGTCAACAATGAGCAGTTCTTC. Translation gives CAITPDRVNNEQFF.

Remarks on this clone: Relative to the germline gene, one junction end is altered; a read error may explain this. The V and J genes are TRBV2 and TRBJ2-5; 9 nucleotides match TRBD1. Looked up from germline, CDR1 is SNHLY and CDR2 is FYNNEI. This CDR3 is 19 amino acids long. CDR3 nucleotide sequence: TGTGCCAGCAGGGAAGGACAGGGGCCACCCCGGACACTTCAAGAGACCCAGTACTTC. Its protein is CASREGQGPPRTLQETQYF.

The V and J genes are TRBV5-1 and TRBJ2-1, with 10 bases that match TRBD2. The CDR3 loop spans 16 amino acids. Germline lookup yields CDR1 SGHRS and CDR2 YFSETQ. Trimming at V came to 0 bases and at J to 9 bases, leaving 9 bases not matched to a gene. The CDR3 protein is CASSLVSSGSGSEQFF. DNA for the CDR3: TGCGCCAGCAGCTTGGTGTCTAGCGGGAGTGGTAGTGAGCAGTTCTTC.

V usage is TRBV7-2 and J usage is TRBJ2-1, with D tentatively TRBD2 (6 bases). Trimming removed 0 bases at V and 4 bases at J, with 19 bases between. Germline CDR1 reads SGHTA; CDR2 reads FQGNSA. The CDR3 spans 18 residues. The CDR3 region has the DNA TGTGCCAGCAGCTTAGCGCTTGGAGGGACGTGGGTTTACAATGAGCAGTTCTTC. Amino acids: CASSLALGGTWVYNEQFF. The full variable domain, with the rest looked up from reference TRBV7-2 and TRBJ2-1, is GAGVSQSPSNKVTEKGKDVELRCDPISGHTALYWYRQSLGQGLEFLIYFQGNSAPDKSGLPSDRFSAERTGGSVSTLTIQRTQQEDSAVYLCASSLALGGTWVYNEQFFGPGTRLTVL.

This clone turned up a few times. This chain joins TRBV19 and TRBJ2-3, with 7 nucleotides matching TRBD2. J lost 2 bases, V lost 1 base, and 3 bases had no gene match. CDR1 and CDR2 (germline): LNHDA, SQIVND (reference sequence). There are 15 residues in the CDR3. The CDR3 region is CASSIGGGNTDTQYF. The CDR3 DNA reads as TGTGCCAGTAGTATAGGGGGAGGGAACACAGATACGCAGTATTTT.

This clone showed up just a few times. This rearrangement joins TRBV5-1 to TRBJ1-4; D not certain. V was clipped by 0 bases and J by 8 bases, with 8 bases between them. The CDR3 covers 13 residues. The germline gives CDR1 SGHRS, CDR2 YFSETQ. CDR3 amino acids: CASSLDPQEKLFF. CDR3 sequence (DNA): TGCGCCAGCAGCTTGGACCCCCAGGAAAAACTGTTTTTT.

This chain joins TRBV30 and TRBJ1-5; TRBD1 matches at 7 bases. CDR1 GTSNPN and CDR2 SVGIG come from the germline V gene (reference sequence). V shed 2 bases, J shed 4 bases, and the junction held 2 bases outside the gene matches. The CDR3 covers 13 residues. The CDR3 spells CAWSSGGNQPQHF. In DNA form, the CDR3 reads TGTGCCTGGAGTTCAGGGGGGAATCAGCCCCAGCATTTT.

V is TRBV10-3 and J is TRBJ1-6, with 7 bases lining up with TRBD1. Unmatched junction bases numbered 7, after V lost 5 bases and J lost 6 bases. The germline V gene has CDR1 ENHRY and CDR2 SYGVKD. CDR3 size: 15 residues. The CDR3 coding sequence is TGTGCCATCAGTCCAACGGGACAGACTAATTCACCCCTCCACTTT. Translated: CAISPTGQTNSPLHF.